Listed below are T cell receptor beta chains from one sample, sequenced in a study of identical twins. MiXCR, run by TCRdb on the 5' RACE reads, gives a single entry per CDR3 protein. The repertoire has approximately 230,000 distinct CDR3 sequences, about 14% of them found once; the top ten carry around 9.5%. The sequenced sample was memory (CD45RO+) T cells sorted from blood. The receptors were sampled from a woman under 30 in good health. Each CDR3 is given with its conserved first and last residue. Each record gives: CDR3 length, D gene, J gene, clone size, V gene, CDR3 protein, CDR3 DNA. A D gene is named only where the DNA matches it firmly. Not all rows give a size; the values are once, few, many and, for expanded clones, a class.

13 . TRBJ2-5 many TRBV12-3/TRBV12-4 CASSPMDRETQYF TGTGCCAGCAGTCCGATGGACCGGGAGACCCAGTACTTC
15 . TRBJ2-3 . TRBV5-1 CASSSQGGPGDTQYF TGCGCCAGCAGCTCCCAGGGAGGCCCGGGGGATACGCAGTATTTT
20 TRBD2 TRBJ2-1 many TRBV29-1 CSVLVATGLAVASSYNEQFF TGCAGCGTTCTGGTCGCTACGGGACTAGCGGTAGCAAGCTCCTACAATGAGCAGTTCTTC
14 . TRBJ2-5 many TRBV7-9 CASSLGTVQETQYF TGTGCCAGCAGCTTAGGGACAGTACAAGAGACCCAGTACTTC
13 . TRBJ2-5 many TRBV18 CASGMGSGETQYF TGTGCCAGCGGGATGGGAAGTGGAGAGACCCAGTACTTC
14 . TRBJ2-1 . TRBV10-3 CAIAGRTYHNEQFF TGTGCCATAGCGGGCAGAACATACCACAATGAGCAGTTCTTC
14 . TRBJ2-2 . TRBV7-9 CASSLDLNTGELFF TGTGCCAGCAGCTTAGACCTGAACACCGGGGAGCTGTTTTTT
13 TRBD1 TRBJ1-1 . TRBV9 CASSGQGITEAFF TGTGCCAGCAGCGGACAGGGGATCACTGAAGCTTTCTTT
14 . TRBJ2-1 . TRBV6-1 CASTQGLAHNEQFF TGTGCCAGCACTCAAGGGCTAGCTCACAATGAGCAGTTCTTC
13 TRBD1 TRBJ2-7 few TRBV7-3 CASSPGQGYLQYF TGTGCCAGCAGCCCGGGACAGGGGTATCTGCAGTACTTC
15 TRBD1 TRBJ1-1 . TRBV5-1 CASSLAGQGHTEAFF TGCGCCAGCAGCTTGGCTGGACAGGGACACACTGAAGCTTTCTTT
15 . TRBJ2-5 few TRBV7-7 CASSLRRDGGNTQYF TGTGCCAGCAGCTTAAGACGGGACGGAGGAAACACCCAGTACTTC
16 TRBD2 TRBJ2-1 . TRBV7-2 CASSAWGTSGGNEQFF TGTGCCAGCAGCGCCTGGGGGACTAGCGGGGGGAATGAGCAGTTCTTC
12 . TRBJ1-4 many TRBV2 CANGNANEKLFF TGTGCCAACGGGAACGCTAATGAAAAACTGTTTTTT
15 . TRBJ2-6 few TRBV7-2 CASSPSPSGANVLTF TGTGCCAGCAGCCCTTCCCCCTCTGGGGCCAACGTCCTGACTTTC
16 TRBD1 TRBJ2-7 . TRBV11-2 CASSLDPGQPHHEQYF TGTGCCAGCAGCTTAGATCCGGGACAGCCACACCACGAGCAGTACTTC
17 . TRBJ2-3 . TRBV4-2 CAISLGLPGFSTDTQYF TGTGCCATCAGCCTCGGACTCCCAGGATTTAGCACAGATACGCAGTATTTT
15 TRBD1 TRBJ1-5 few TRBV20-1 CSASGGQGINQPQHF TGCAGTGCTAGTGGGGGACAGGGAATTAATCAGCCCCAGCATTTT
15 . TRBJ2-1 many TRBV20-1 CSARIRDLSYNEQFF TGCAGTGCTAGAATCCGGGACTTATCCTACAATGAGCAGTTCTTC
13 TRBD1 TRBJ2-5 few TRBV29-1 CSVAGQGIETQYF TGCAGCGTCGCTGGACAGGGGATCGAGACCCAGTACTTC
15 . TRBJ2-7 . TRBV9 CASSVGSQSSYEQYF TGTGCCAGCAGCGTAGGAAGCCAGAGCTCCTACGAGCAGTACTTC
15 TRBD2 TRBJ2-1 . TRBV6-1 CASTRGLAAHNEQFF TGTGCCAGCACCAGAGGACTAGCGGCCCACAATGAGCAGTTCTTC
15 TRBD2 TRBJ2-3 . TRBV7-9 CASSLSGGTVDTQYF TGTGCCAGCAGCTTGAGCGGGGGAACGGTAGATACGCAGTATTTT
15 . TRBJ2-3 few TRBV20-1 CSARDLGSYTDTQYF TGCAGTGCTAGAGATCTTGGCAGCTACACAGATACGCAGTATTTT
13 . TRBJ1-2 . TRBV5-1 CASSLSKIYGYTF TGCGCCAGCAGCTTGTCCAAGATCTATGGCTACACCTTC
17 TRBD2 TRBJ2-3 . TRBV7-2 CASSLRREVIRTDTQYF TGTGCCAGCAGCTTACGGCGGGAGGTTATAAGAACAGATACGCAGTATTTT
15 . TRBJ2-4 many TRBV5-6 CASSLDPETKNIQYF TGTGCCAGCAGCTTGGACCCGGAGACCAAAAACATTCAGTACTTC
13 . TRBJ2-1 . TRBV4-3 CASSHDMHNEQFF TGCGCCAGCAGCCACGACATGCACAATGAGCAGTTCTTC
11 . TRBJ2-7 few TRBV2 CASSGSREQYF TGTGCCAGCAGTGGGTCCCGCGAGCAGTACTTC
13 . TRBJ2-4 . TRBV5-5 CASSSRHRYIQYF TGTGCCAGCAGCTCTAGGCACCGGTACATTCAGTACTTC
16 . TRBJ1-5 . TRBV10-3 CAISNPQGTSNQPQHF TGTGCCATCAGTAACCCACAGGGTACGAGCAATCAGCCCCAGCATTTT
13 . TRBJ2-7 . TRBV5-6 CASRIAGGHEQYF TGTGCCAGCAGGATAGCCGGAGGGCACGAGCAGTACTTC
14 . TRBJ2-2 . TRBV7-9 CASSANSPGGELFF TGTGCCAGCAGCGCGAACAGCCCGGGTGGGGAGCTGTTTTTT
15 TRBD2 TRBJ2-1 few TRBV6-2/TRBV6-3 CASSKGLAFLDEQFF TGTGCCAGCAGTAAAGGACTAGCGTTCCTGGATGAGCAGTTCTTC
15 . TRBJ1-5 . TRBV6-5 CASSYRAGSHQPQHF TGTGCCAGCAGTTACCGGGCAGGGAGTCATCAGCCCCAGCATTTT
14 . TRBJ2-2 . TRBV2 CASSDWAARGELFF TGTGCCAGCAGTGACTGGGCGGCCCGCGGGGAGCTGTTTTTT
14 TRBD2 TRBJ2-7 few TRBV12-3/TRBV12-4 CASSFLGLAVEQYF TGTGCCAGCAGTTTCCTCGGACTAGCGGTCGAGCAGTACTTC
12 . TRBJ2-5 . TRBV11-3 CASSQYQETQYF TGTGCCAGCAGCCAGTACCAAGAGACCCAGTACTTC
14 . TRBJ2-5 few TRBV5-1 CASRAAPSQETQYF TGCGCCAGCAGAGCTGCACCCTCCCAAGAGACCCAGTACTTC
16 TRBD2 TRBJ2-3 . TRBV7-6 CASTLGPGTSADTQYF TGTGCCAGCACCCTTGGCCCCGGGACTAGCGCCGATACGCAGTATTTT